The text below deals with one T cell receptor beta chain. The data stem from a study of technical replicates of blood from several donors. The assay was immunoSEQ multiplex PCR, and TCRdb's table has in-frame clones only and misses some. The sample comprises 95,000 or so clones, around 96% of which are singletons, and about 0.3% rests with the top ten. V was trimmed by 4 bases and J by 2 bases, leaving 14 bases between them. The CDR3 is 15 amino acids. In germline, CDR1 is SGHRS, CDR2 YFSETQ. The sequencing input was T cells isolated from PBMCs. The chain carries TRBV5-1 and TRBJ2-3, with TRBD2 as a possible D gene (5 bases). The receptor was derived from a human donor in good health. The DNA of the CDR3 is TGCGCCAGCAGCCAAGCCGGACTTCTCACAGATACGCAGTATTTT. It codes for CASSQAGLLTDTQYF.